One sample yielded the 26 T cell receptor beta chains listed below, sequenced in a study of blood T cell repertoires in COVID-19. Repertoires were generated with immunoSEQ multiplex PCR, while TCRdb's copy carries only in-frame clones and drops some. The table shows about 200,000 clones, with over 75% occurring only once. The material sequenced was PBMCs or T cells enriched from blood (not recorded which). All receptors come from a middle-aged woman with acute COVID-19.

The chain is built from TRBV9 and TRBJ1-2; 8 bases are a match to TRBD1. V lost 0 bases, J lost 7 bases, and 11 bases stayed unmatched. Germline V lookup: CDR1 SGDLS, CDR2 YYNGEE. This CDR3 has 16 amino acids. CDR3: CASSVATGGSSGGYTF. The CDR3 region has the DNA TGTGCCAGCAGCGTAGCCACAGGGGGATCTTCTGGTGGCTACACCTTC.

This clone occurred once. The V gene is TRBV24-1, the J gene TRBJ2-2; 7 bases are a match to TRBD2. Germline V CDR1 and CDR2: KGHDR, SFDVKD. Trimming at V came to 7 bases and at J to 1 base, leaving 2 bases not matched to a gene. The length of the CDR3 is 14 residues. This chain's CDR3 is CATRSGGNTGELFF. In DNA, the CDR3 is TGTGCCACCAGGTCGGGGGGGAACACCGGGGAGCTGTTTTTT.

CDR3 in DNA: TGTGCTGGGGGAGGGAGAGGATATGGCTACACCTTC. This sequence encodes CAGGGRGYGYTF. This chain joins TRBV28 and TRBJ1-2, with a tentative D call TRBD1 (5 bases). The CDR3 has 12 amino acids. CDR1 and CDR2 (germline): MDHEN, SYDVKM.

The gene calls are TRBV30 and TRBJ1-1; the D gene is possibly TRBD1 (6 bases). Trimming shortened V by 5 bases and J by 2 bases, and 12 bases separated the two germline ends. Germline V gene data show CDR1 as GTSNPN and CDR2 as SVGIG (reference sequence). This CDR3 contains 13 residues. CDR3 sequence reads: CAWGGTSNTEAFF. In nucleotides, the CDR3 is TGTGCCTGGGGAGGGACATCTAACACTGAAGCTTTCTTT.

This chain links TRBV28 with TRBJ1-5, with D maybe TRBD1 (5 bases). V was trimmed by 5 bases and J by 0 bases, leaving 8 bases between them. The germline V gene has CDR1 MDHEN and CDR2 SYDVKM. The CDR3 totals 14 residues. CDR3: CASSGHNSNQPQHF. The CDR3 coding sequence is TGTGCCAGCAGTGGACACAATAGCAATCAGCCCCAGCATTTT.

The chain employs TRBV5-1 and TRBJ2-5; D is perhaps TRBD2 (7 bases). The germline V and J ends were trimmed by 7 bases and 1 base, with 14 bases remaining between them. Germline loops: CDR1 SGHRS, CDR2 YFSETQ. The CDR3 extends over 14 amino acids. The CDR3 reads CASSRGAAQETQYF. The CDR3 nucleotides are TGCGCCAGCTCTCGGGGGGCAGCCCAAGAGACCCAGTACTTC.

This clone appeared a few times. The chain couples TRBV28 to TRBJ2-7, with TRBD2 matching over 11 bases. The junction had 7 bases not matched to a gene; V was cut back by 5 bases and J by 1 base. Germline V gene lookup returns CDR1 MDHEN and CDR2 SYDVKM. CDR3 size: 16 residues. In DNA, the CDR3 is TGTGCCAGCAGTACAACTAGCGGGAGAGGATCCTACGAGCAGTACTTC. Its translation: CASSTTSGRGSYEQYF.

CDR3 sequence (DNA): TGTGCCAGTAGTATAGCCGACTCACCCCAGCATTTT. Amino acid sequence: CASSIADSPQHF. V usage is TRBV19 and J usage is TRBJ1-5; D remains unclear. Trimming left V 1 base short and J 10 bases short, with 8 bases between. The CDR3 contains 12 residues. Germline V gene sequence: CDR1 LNHDA, CDR2 SQIVND (reference sequence).

A few counts support this clone. The chain is built from TRBV5-4 and TRBJ2-2; 10 bases agree with TRBD2. From germline, CDR1 is SGHNT and CDR2 YYREEE (reference sequence). Germline trimming cut 0 bases from V and 7 bases from J; bases unmatched to any gene: 6. The CDR3 contains 16 residues. The CDR3 DNA is TGTGCCAGCAGCTTGGTACCTAGCGGGAGCAGCGGGGAGCTGTTTTTT. Its protein product is CASSLVPSGSSGELFF. The full variable domain, rest sourced from reference TRBV5-4 and TRBJ2-2, is ETGVTQSPTHLIKTRGQQVTLRCSSQSGHNTVSWYQQALGQGPQFIFQYYREEENGRGNFPPRFSGLQFPNYSSELNVNALELDDSALYLCASSLVPSGSSGELFFGEGSRLTVL.

This chain links TRBV19 with TRBJ2-7; no clear D gene. Germline V gives CDR1 LNHDA, CDR2 SQIVND (reference sequence). V lost 4 bases, J lost 2 bases, and 15 bases lay in between. This CDR3 has 15 amino acids. CDR3 nucleotides: TGTGCCAGTAGTAGCCGAGACAAAGCAACCTACGAGCAGTACTTC. Amino acids: CASSSRDKATYEQYF.

This clone was found a few times. V gene TRBV27 combines with J gene TRBJ1-6, with a possible D match to TRBD1 (5 bases). Trimming cost V 3 bases and J 1 base, with 16 bases left between them. CDR3 size: 18 residues. Germline lookup yields CDR1 MNHEY and CDR2 SMNVEV (reference sequence). The CDR3, as DNA: TGTGCCAGCAGTTTCGGAGGGGTGGGCTGGTCCTATAATTCACCCCTCCACTTT. Translation gives CASSFGGVGWSYNSPLHF.

This clone was seen only once. The J gene is TRBJ2-3, the V gene TRBV9, with a weak D call TRBD2 (5 bases). Germline CDR1 SGDLS, CDR2 YYNGEE. This CDR3 contains 16 residues. Deletions cut 3 bases from V and 4 bases from J, with 18 bases between. CDR3 amino acids: CASSGLVGVTPDTQYF. In DNA, the CDR3 is TGTGCCAGCAGCGGCTTAGTGGGAGTCACTCCAGATACGCAGTATTTT. Combining the CDR3 with reference TRBV9 and TRBJ2-3 gives the whole variable domain DSGVTQTPKHLITATGQRVTLRCSPRSGDLSVYWYQQSLDQGLQFLIQYYNGEERAKGNILERFSAQQFPDLHSELNLSSLELGDSALYFCASSGLVGVTPDTQYFGPGTRLTVL.

This chain links TRBV28 with TRBJ1-1; D is possibly TRBD1 (6 bases). Trimming shortened V by 5 bases and J by 1 base, and 14 bases separated the two germline ends. This CDR3 is 15 amino acids long. Germline assignment: CDR1 MDHEN and CDR2 SYDVKM. CDR3 sequence reads: CASSPPRGANTEAFF. CDR3 DNA sequence: TGTGCCAGCAGTCCACCCCGGGGGGCGAACACTGAAGCTTTCTTT.

The chain combines TRBV6-5 with TRBJ2-7, with a weak D call TRBD2 (5 bases). The CDR3 covers 13 residues. Deletions cut 4 bases from V and 2 bases from J, with 9 bases between. CDR1 is MNHEY and CDR2 is SVGAGI in the germline V gene. CDR3: CASSSDSTYEQYF. DNA of the CDR3: TGTGCCAGCAGTTCGGACTCAACCTACGAGCAGTACTTC.

As for this clone: The junction departs from the called germline gene at one end, perhaps through a read error. This chain links TRBV7-7 with TRBJ1-6; 10 bases are shared with TRBD1. The V gene's germline CDR1 is SSHAT and CDR2 FNYEAQ (reference sequence). This CDR3 region has 19 residues. CDR3 protein: CASSLAIARQGAFNSPLHF. DNA of the CDR3: TGTGCTAGCAGCTTAGCCATAGCCCGACAGGGGGCTTTTAATTCACCCCTCCACTTT.

The rearrangement links TRBV25-1 to TRBJ1-4; 9 positions match TRBD1. This CDR3 has 14 residues. V dropped 5 bases and J dropped 4; count of bases not matched to a gene: 2. The germline gives CDR1 MGHDK, CDR2 SYGVNS. CDR3 nucleotides: TGTGCCAGCAGTAGACAGGGGGGTAATGAAAAACTGTTTTTT. This translates into CASSRQGGNEKLFF. The full variable domain, rest sourced from reference TRBV25-1 and TRBJ1-4, is EADIYQTPRYLVIGTGKKITLECSQTMGHDKMYWYQQDPGMELHLIHYSYGVNSTEKGDLSSESTVSRIRTEHFPLTLESARPSHTSQYLCASSRQGGNEKLFFGSGTQLSVL.

The chain carries TRBV7-2 and TRBJ2-5; 9 positions match TRBD2. The trim removed 5 bases at V and 5 bases at J, leaving 3 bases unmatched. Germline loops: CDR1 SGHTA, CDR2 FQGNSA. The CDR3 covers 13 residues. The CDR3 protein is CASSPGLAETQYF. CDR3 in DNA: TGTGCCAGCAGCCCCGGACTAGCGGAGACCCAGTACTTC.

V is TRBV19 and J is TRBJ1-5; possibly TRBD1 for D (5 bases). Trimming stripped 3 bases from V and 7 bases from J, with 10 bases between. Looked up from germline, CDR1 is LNHDA and CDR2 is SQIVND (reference sequence). The CDR3 has 13 residues. In DNA form, the CDR3 reads TGTGCCAGTAGTATGAAGGGGCAGCAGCCCCAGCATTTT. It encodes CASSMKGQQPQHF.

V and J are TRBV9 and TRBJ1-6; no definite D call. Trimming pared 0 bases from V and 7 bases from J, leaving 14 bases between. The germline CDR1 and CDR2 sequences are SGDLS and YYNGEE. The CDR3 is 16 residues long. The CDR3: CASSVGGNSLNSPLHF. The CDR3 DNA sequence: TGTGCCAGCAGCGTAGGCGGGAACAGCCTCAATTCACCCCTCCACTTT.

This chain uses TRBV27 with TRBJ1-1; possibly TRBD1 for D (6 bases). The CDR3 is made up of 13 amino acids. V gave up 6 bases and J gave up 2 bases, with 10 bases separating them. Germline CDR1 MNHEY, CDR2 SMNVEV (reference sequence). The DNA of the CDR3 is TGTGCCAGCAGGACCAGGGGAAACACTGAAGCTTTCTTT. Residues: CASRTRGNTEAFF.

The CDR3 protein is CASSPIRGTNEQFF. For the CDR3, the DNA is TGTGCCAGCAGCCCCATTCGGGGGACCAATGAGCAGTTCTTC. The chain has TRBV9 and TRBJ2-1, with a possible D match to TRBD2 (6 bases). This CDR3 has 14 residues. Between the trimmed V and J ends, which lost 4 bases and 6 bases, there was a span of 14 bases. The germline CDR1 and CDR2 sequences are SGDLS and YYNGEE.

The chain carries TRBV28 and TRBJ1-1; TRBD1 is a possible D gene (5 bases). V was clipped by 6 bases and J by 0 bases, with 8 bases between them. The CDR3 runs 13 residues. Germline V gene sequence: CDR1 MDHEN, CDR2 SYDVKM. CDR3 region: CASSPTVNTEAFF. CDR3 nucleotides: TGTGCCAGCAGCCCGACAGTGAACACTGAAGCTTTCTTT.

This clone was seen just once. The chain has TRBV28 and TRBJ2-7, with unresolved D. The V end was cut by 8 bases, the J end by 3 bases, with 11 bases between. Per germline, CDR1 MDHEN and CDR2 SYDVKM. The CDR3 consists of 12 residues. DNA of the CDR3: TGTGCCAGCGGATTTGGAGACTACGAGCAGTACTTC. It is translated as CASGFGDYEQYF.

This chain links TRBV6-4 with TRBJ1-1, with D unclear. Germline assignment: CDR1 MRHNA and CDR2 SNTAGT. Trimming cost V 4 bases and J 5 bases, with 11 bases left between them. The CDR3 extends over 13 amino acids. This CDR3 reads CASSARRDTEAFF. In DNA, the CDR3 is TGTGCCAGCAGTGCTAGGAGGGATACTGAAGCTTTCTTT.

The V gene is TRBV15, the J gene TRBJ1-4; D not resolved. The CDR3 loop spans 13 amino acids. Between the trimmed V and J ends, which lost 6 bases and 5 bases, there was a span of 10 bases. Germline lookup yields CDR1 LNHNV and CDR2 YYDKDF (reference sequence). The CDR3 DNA reads TGTGCCACCAGTAGGACGGGGAATGAAAAACTGTTTTTT. Translation gives CATSRTGNEKLFF.

This clone has only one observation. The V and J genes are TRBV28 and TRBJ2-1, with 7 bases fitting TRBD1. This CDR3 contains 15 residues. The V gene end was trimmed by 5 bases and the J gene end by 0 bases; junction bases not matched to a gene: 4. The germline CDR1 and CDR2 sequences are MDHEN and SYDVKM. The CDR3 region is CASSGTVNSYNEQFF. CDR3 nucleotides: TGTGCCAGCAGTGGGACAGTAAACTCCTACAATGAGCAGTTCTTC.